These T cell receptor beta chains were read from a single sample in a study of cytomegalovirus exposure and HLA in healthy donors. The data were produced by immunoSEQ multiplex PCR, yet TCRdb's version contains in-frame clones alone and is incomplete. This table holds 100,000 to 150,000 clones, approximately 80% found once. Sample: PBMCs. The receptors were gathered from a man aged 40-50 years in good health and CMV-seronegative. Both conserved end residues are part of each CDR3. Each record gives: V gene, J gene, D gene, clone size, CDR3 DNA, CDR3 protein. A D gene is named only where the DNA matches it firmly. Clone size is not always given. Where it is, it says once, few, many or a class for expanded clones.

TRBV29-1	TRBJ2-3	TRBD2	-	TGCAGCGTTGAACACCTAGCGGGAGCGGGCGATACGCAGTATTTT	CSVEHLAGAGDTQYF
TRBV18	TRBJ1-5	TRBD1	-	TGTGCCAGCTCACCGGACAGGGTAGTTCAGCCCCAGCATTTT	CASSPDRVVQPQHF
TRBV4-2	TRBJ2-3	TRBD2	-	TGTGCCAGCAGCCAAGGGGCGGGAGGGCCCACAGATACGCAGTATTTT	CASSQGAGGPTDTQYF
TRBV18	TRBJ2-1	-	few	TGTGCCAGCTCACCAAAAGTGGGCCTCGGGGGCAATGAGCAGTTCTTC	CASSPKVGLGGNEQFF
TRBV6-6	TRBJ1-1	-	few	TGTGCCAGCAGTTACTCCAGAGGGATGAACACTGAAGCTTTCTTT	CASSYSRGMNTEAFF
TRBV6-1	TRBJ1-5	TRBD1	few	TGTGCCAGCAGTGATCCCCAGGGGGCCTCCCCTGAGTTCCAGCCCCAGCATTTT	CASSDPQGASPEFQPQHF
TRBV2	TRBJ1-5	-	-	TGTGCCAGCCGACAGGTTAGCAATCAGCCCCAGCATTTT	CASRQVSNQPQHF
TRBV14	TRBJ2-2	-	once	TGTGCCAGCAGCCAATATATCACCGGGGAGCTGTTTTTT	CASSQYITGELFF
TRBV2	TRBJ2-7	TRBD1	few	TGTGCCAGCAGTGAACTCCCCGGGACAGCCTACGAGCAGTACTTC	CASSELPGTAYEQYF
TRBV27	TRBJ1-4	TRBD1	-	TGTGCCAGCAGTTCTGGACAGGGTTTGGATAATGAAAAACTGTTTTTT	CASSSGQGLDNEKLFF
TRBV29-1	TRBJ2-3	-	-	TGCAGCGTTGGAGGAGTTAGCACAGATACGCAGTATTTT	CSVGGVSTDTQYF
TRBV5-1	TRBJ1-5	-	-	TGCGCCAGCAGCCGGGAGGGGAGCAATCAGCCCCAGCATTTT	CASSREGSNQPQHF
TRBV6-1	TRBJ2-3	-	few	TGTGCCAGCAGTGCGACGGGGAATACGCAGTATTTT	CASSATGNTQYF
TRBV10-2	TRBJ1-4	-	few	TGCGCCAGCAGTGACTCCCCAACCGGGAATGAAAAACTGTTTTTT	CASSDSPTGNEKLFF
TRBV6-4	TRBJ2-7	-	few	TGTGCCAGCAGTGACCCGGGACTTCTACCCGGGCAGTACTTC	CASSDPGLLPGQYF
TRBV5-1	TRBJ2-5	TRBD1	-	TGCGCCAGCAGCTTGGGACAGGGGGAGACCCAGTACTTC	CASSLGQGETQYF
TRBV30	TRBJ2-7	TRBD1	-	TGTGCCTGGTCTGAAATGCAGGGGGAGAACGAGCAGTACTTC	CAWSEMQGENEQYF
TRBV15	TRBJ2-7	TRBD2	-	TGTGCCACCAGCAGAGGTGTGACTAGCGATACCTACGAGCAGTACTTC	CATSRGVTSDTYEQYF
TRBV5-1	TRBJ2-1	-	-	TGCGCCAGCAGCTTGGCCCCGGGTAGCTCCTACAATGAGCAGTTCTTC	CASSLAPGSSYNEQFF
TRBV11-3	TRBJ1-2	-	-	TGTGCCAGCAGCTGCGGCAGGGCCTTC	CASSCGRAF
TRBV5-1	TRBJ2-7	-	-	TGCGCCAGCAGCTTGGTGGCGGGGTACTACGAGCAGTACTTC	CASSLVAGYYEQYF
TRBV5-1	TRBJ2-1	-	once	TGCGCCAGCAGCCCGGGGGGGACAGCCTACAATGAGCAGTTCTTC	CASSPGGTAYNEQFF
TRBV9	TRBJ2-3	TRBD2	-	TGTGCCAGCAGCACCCGCGGGGGTCGAGCAGATACGCAGTATTTT	CASSTRGGRADTQYF
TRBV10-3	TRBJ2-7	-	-	TGTGCCATCAGTGAGTCCGGAAGTTCTCCCGGGGAGCAGTACTTC	CAISESGSSPGEQYF
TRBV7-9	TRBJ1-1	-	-	TGTGCCAGCAGCTCGGGGGTGATGAACACTGAAGCTTTCTTT	CASSSGVMNTEAFF
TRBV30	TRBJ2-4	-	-	TGTGCCTGGAGGACATCCAAAAACATTCAGTACTTC	CAWRTSKNIQYF
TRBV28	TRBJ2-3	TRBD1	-	TGTGCCAGCAGTTTAGTCGACAGGGATACAGATACGCAGTATTTT	CASSLVDRDTDTQYF
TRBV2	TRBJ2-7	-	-	TGTGCCAGCACCGAGGAGGGAGAGCAGTACTTC	CASTEEGEQYF
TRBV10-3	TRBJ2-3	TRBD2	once	TGTGCCATCAGCCCGTGGGGGACTAGCGGGGCCCCACCCACAGATACGCAGTATTTT	CAISPWGTSGAPPTDTQYF
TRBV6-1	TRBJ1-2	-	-	TGTGCCAGCAGTGAAAGTAGCTATGGCTACACCTTC	CASSESSYGYTF
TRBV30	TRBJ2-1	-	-	TGTGCCTGGAGTGTACGACAGTACAATGAGCAGTTCTTC	CAWSVRQYNEQFF
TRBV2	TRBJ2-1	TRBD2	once	TGTGCCAGCAGTGCTACTAGCGGGGGGAGTTCCTACAATGAGCAGTTCTTC	CASSATSGGSSYNEQFF
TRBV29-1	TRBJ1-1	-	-	TGCAGCGTTGAAACAGGGAACACTGAAGCTTTCTTT	CSVETGNTEAFF
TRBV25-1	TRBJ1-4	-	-	TGTGCCAGCAGGGGGGCGAGCTCCAATGAAAAACTGTTTTTT	CASRGASSNEKLFF
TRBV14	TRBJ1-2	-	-	TGTGCCAGCAGCCGGGACCTAGCGGAGTATGGCTACACCTTC	CASSRDLAEYGYTF
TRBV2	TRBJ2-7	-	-	TGTGCCAGCAGCCAAGCCCCCCCGGGGAGCTCCTACGAGCAGTACTTC	CASSQAPPGSSYEQYF
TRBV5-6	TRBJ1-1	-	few	TGTGCCAGCAGCTGGCAAGGGGTGAACACTGAAGCTTTCTTT	CASSWQGVNTEAFF
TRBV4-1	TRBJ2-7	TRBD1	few	TGCGCCAGCAGCCTCACCCCCCGGGACAGCAACTACGAGCAGTACTTC	CASSLTPRDSNYEQYF
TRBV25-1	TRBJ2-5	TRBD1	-	TGTGCCAGCAGTGAAACGACAGGGGGGACCCAGTACTTC	CASSETTGGTQYF
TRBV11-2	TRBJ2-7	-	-	TGTGCCAGCAATTTGGCAGGGACTTTCTCCTACGAGCAGTACTTC	CASNLAGTFSYEQYF
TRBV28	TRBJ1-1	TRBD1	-	TGTGCCAGCAGTTTAGGGACAGGGGGCGCCACTGAAGCTTTCTTT	CASSLGTGGATEAFF
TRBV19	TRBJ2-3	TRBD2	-	TGTGCCAGTCTAGCGGGGAAGGGCACAGATACGCAGTATTTT	CASLAGKGTDTQYF
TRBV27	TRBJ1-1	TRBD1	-	TGTGCCAGCAGCCCCTGGTCTCAGGGGGGGAACACTGAAGCTTTCTTT	CASSPWSQGGNTEAFF
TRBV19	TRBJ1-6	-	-	TGTGCCAGTAGTATGAGGAGGGATTCACCCCTCCACTTT	CASSMRRDSPLHF
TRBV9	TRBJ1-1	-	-	TGTGCCAGCAGCGTAGACGGGGGGACCACTGAAGCTTTCTTT	CASSVDGGTTEAFF
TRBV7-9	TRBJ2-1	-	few	TGTGCCAGCAGCTACGCGAGCGGCAATGAGCAGTTCTTC	CASSYASGNEQFF
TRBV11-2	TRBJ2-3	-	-	TGTGCCAGCAGCCCCGGGGCGGGACGTAGCACAGATACGCAGTATTTT	CASSPGAGRSTDTQYF
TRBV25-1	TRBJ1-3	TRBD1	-	TGTGCCAGCAGTGAAGCCGGGACAGGGTTCGGAAACACCATATATTTT	CASSEAGTGFGNTIYF
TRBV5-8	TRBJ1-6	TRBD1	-	TGTGCCAGCAGCTATACAGGGGGCGGCGGTTATAATTCACCCCTCCACTTT	CASSYTGGGGYNSPLHF
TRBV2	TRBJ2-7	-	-	TGTGCCAGCAGTGAAGCGCCTGGACCTCCCCGGGGGTACTTC	CASSEAPGPPRGYF
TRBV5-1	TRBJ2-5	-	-	TGCGCCAGCAGCTTGGGAGGCTATTCGGGCCAAGAGACCCAGTACTTC	CASSLGGYSGQETQYF